The sequence of this T cell receptor (beta chain) was determined in a study of T cell repertoires in cytomegalovirus infection. Study summary: TCR beta signatures that were public indicated CMV infection and matching HLA type.

The study's findings and limits: HLA-C-restricted CMV clonotypes gave the most frequent clonotype in two of eight donors. Summed frequency of public TCR beta families distinguished CMV carriers with the relevant HLA.

MiXCR, run by TCRdb on the reads, gives a single entry per CDR3 protein. The table includes over 90,000 distinct CDR3 sequences, approximately 15% detected once. The V gene's germline CDR1 is SGHVS and CDR2 FNYEAQ. The CDR3 extends over 13 amino acids. Trimming pared 5 bases from V and 2 bases from J, leaving 10 bases between. This clonotype showed up many times. The antigen remains unidentified. The chain links TRBV7-6 to TRBJ2-7; TRBD2 might be the D (6 bases). The sequenced material came from PBMCs. This receptor was identified in a human donor in good health (CMV status not recorded). Some clones in this sample may be carry-over from other donors' samples. This chain's CDR3 is CASSPPGAYEQYF. CDR3 nucleotides: TGTGCCAGCAGCCCTCCGGGGGCCTACGAGCAGTACTTC. The complete variable domain, with remaining parts taken from reference TRBV7-6 and TRBJ2-7, reads GAGVSQSPRYKVTKRGQDVALRCDPISGHVSLYWYRQALGQGPEFLTYFNYEAQQDKSGLPNDRFSAERPEGSISTLTIQRTEQRDSAMYRCASSPPGAYEQYFGPGTRLTVT.